Listed here are 7 T cell receptor beta chains from one sample, sequenced in a study of blood T cells in healthy people across ages. Together with a sample-barcoded 5' primer, a J-beta primer mix was included in a second PCR lasting roughly 6 to 12 cycles. TCRdb passed the 5' RACE reads through MiXCR, listing each CDR3 protein once. Among 1.4 million or so distinct CDR3 sequences listed, approximately 43% were seen once. The source material was blood. Receptors were obtained from a woman in her late teens or twenties in good health.

Notes on this clonotype: The junction departs from germline at one end; a sequencing error may be responsible. The genes are TRBV20-1 and TRBJ2-1; 8 nucleotides match TRBD1. CDR3 size: 17 residues. Germline values: CDR1 DFQATT, CDR2 SNEGSKA (reference sequence). The DNA for the CDR3 is TGCAGTGCTTCCCTCGCGGGGACAGGAAGCTCCTACAATAAGCAGTTCTTC. As protein: CSASLAGTGSSYNKQFF.

This clonotype has a handful of counts. The chain uses TRBV12-3 or TRBV12-4 and TRBJ2-5; TRBD1 agrees at 9 bases. The CDR3 loop spans 14 amino acids. With 6 bases clipped from V and 5 bases from J, the junction kept 7 bases outside the gene matches. CDR3 DNA sequence: TGTGCCAGCAGAAGTACAGGGGGCGCCGAGACCCAGTACTTC. Protein: CASRSTGGAETQYF.

This clonotype has a handful of counts. This sequence joins TRBV7-8 and TRBJ2-3, with 7 bases fitting TRBD2. CDR3 size: 16 residues. Germline V gene lookup returns CDR1 SGHVS and CDR2 FQNEAQ. V lost 1 base and J lost 1; bases outside the gene matches: 5. This chain's CDR3 is CASSLETSLRTDTQYF. DNA of the CDR3: TGTGCCAGCAGCTTAGAGACTAGCCTTCGCACAGATACGCAGTATTTT.

As to this clonotype: Relative to the germline gene, one junction end is altered; a read error may explain this. V and J are TRBV10-3 and TRBJ2-5, with 7 bases lining up with TRBD1. The J call may be wrong; the DNA end is better matched by TRBJ2-7. CDR3 size: 10 residues. Germline CDR1 reads ENHRY; CDR2 reads SYGVKD. CDR3 DNA: TGCGAACAGGGGTACCACGAGCAGTACTTC. Translation: CEQGYHEQYF.

V gene TRBV2 combines with J gene TRBJ1-1, with D unresolved. The germline CDR1 and CDR2 sequences are SNHLY and FYNNEI. V shed 4 bases and J shed 5 bases, with 11 bases lying between them. The CDR3 covers 13 residues. CDR3 sequence: CASSAWLRTEAFF. As DNA, the CDR3 is TGTGCCAGCAGTGCATGGTTGCGGACTGAAGCTTTCTTT.

The chain links TRBV6-6 to TRBJ1-2; D is unclear. The germline gives CDR1 MNHNY, CDR2 SVGAGI (reference sequence). The CDR3 is 13 residues long. V was trimmed by 7 bases and J by 2 bases, leaving 11 bases between them. CDR3 sequence (DNA): TGTGCCAGCAACCTGGGAATAAACTATGGCTACACCTTC. Protein: CASNLGINYGYTF.

The chain uses TRBV7-2 and TRBJ2-4, with D possibly TRBD2 on 7 matching bases. The last part of the DNA fits TRBJ2-7 better; the J call may be wrong. The CDR3 has 16 amino acids. CDR1 is SGHTA and CDR2 is FQGNSA in the germline V gene. CDR3 in DNA: TGTGCCAGCAGCCTAGGGGGAGCGGGAAGATCCTACGAGCAGTACTTC. Translation: CASSLGGAGRSYEQYF.